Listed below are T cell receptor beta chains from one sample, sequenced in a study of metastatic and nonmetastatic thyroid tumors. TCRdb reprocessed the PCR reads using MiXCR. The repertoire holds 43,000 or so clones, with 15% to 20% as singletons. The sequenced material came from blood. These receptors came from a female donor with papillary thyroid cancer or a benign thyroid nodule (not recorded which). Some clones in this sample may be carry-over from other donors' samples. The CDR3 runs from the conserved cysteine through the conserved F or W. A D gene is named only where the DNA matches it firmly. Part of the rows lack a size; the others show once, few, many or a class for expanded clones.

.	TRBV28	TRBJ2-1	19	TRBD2	CASSLRPVLAGVPYNEQFF	TGTGCCAGCAGTTTACGGCCGGTACTAGCGGGAGTACCCTACAATGAGCAGTTCTTC
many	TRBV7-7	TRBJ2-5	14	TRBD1	CASSLGGNQETQYF	TGTGCTAGCAGCTTAGGGGGCAACCAAGAGACCCAGTACTTC
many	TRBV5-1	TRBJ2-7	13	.	CASSPGRDYEQYF	TGCGCCAGCAGCCCCGGACGGGACTACGAGCAGTACTTC
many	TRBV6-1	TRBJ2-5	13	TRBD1	CASSRDRVETQYF	TGTGCCAGCAGTAGGGACAGGGTGGAGACCCAGTACTTC
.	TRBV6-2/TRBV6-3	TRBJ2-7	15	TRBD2	CASSYQVAGGPEQYF	TGTGCCAGCAGTTACCAAGTCGCGGGAGGTCCCGAGCAGTACTTC
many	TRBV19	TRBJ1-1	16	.	CASSPRQTTMNTEAFF	TGTGCCAGTAGTCCCAGACAGACCACGATGAACACTGAAGCTTTCTTT
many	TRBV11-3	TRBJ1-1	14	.	CASSLDLDGTEAFF	TGTGCCAGCAGCTTAGATCTGGACGGCACTGAAGCTTTCTTT
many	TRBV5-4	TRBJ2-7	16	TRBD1	CASSLRQGATSYEQYF	TGTGCCAGCAGCTTGAGACAGGGGGCTACCTCCTACGAGCAGTACTTC
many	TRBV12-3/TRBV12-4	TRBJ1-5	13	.	CASTWTAGQPQHF	TGTGCCAGCACCTGGACCGCGGGGCAGCCCCAGCATTTT
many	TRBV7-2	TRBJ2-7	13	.	CASSPPGRTAQYF	TGTGCCAGCAGCCCACCCGGACGGACGGCGCAGTACTTC
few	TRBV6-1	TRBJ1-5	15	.	CASSELTGLDQPQHF	TGTGCCAGCAGTGAACTGACAGGACTGGATCAGCCCCAGCATTTT
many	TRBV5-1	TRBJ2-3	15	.	CASSFGGPTVDTQYF	TGCGCCAGCAGCTTTGGGGGCCCCACGGTGGATACGCAGTATTTT
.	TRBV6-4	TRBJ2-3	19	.	CASSDYRGGGASNTDTQYF	TGTGCCAGCAGTGACTATCGGGGCGGGGGCGCGAGCAACACAGATACGCAGTATTTT
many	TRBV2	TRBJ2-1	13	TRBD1	CASNLDRASEQFF	TGTGCCAGCAACCTCGACAGGGCTAGTGAGCAGTTCTTC
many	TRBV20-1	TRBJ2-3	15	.	CSARGIAVSTDTQYF	TGCAGTGCTAGGGGAATAGCGGTCTCCACAGATACGCAGTATTTT
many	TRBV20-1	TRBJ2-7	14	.	CSARGGSTNYEQYF	TGCAGTGCTAGAGGCGGGTCTACAAACTACGAGCAGTACTTC
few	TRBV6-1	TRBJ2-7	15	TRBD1	CTSSLGTGPLYEQYF	TGTACCAGCAGTCTGGGGACAGGGCCCCTCTACGAGCAGTACTTC
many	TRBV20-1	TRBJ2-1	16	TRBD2	CSAEVQGLAGGGEQFF	TGCAGTGCTGAGGTTCAGGGACTAGCGGGAGGGGGTGAGCAGTTCTTC
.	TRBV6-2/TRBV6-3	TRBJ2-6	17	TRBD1	CASTKSGGGAGANVVTF	TGTGCCAGCACCAAGTCAGGGGGCGGAGCCGGGGCCAACGTCGTGACTTTC
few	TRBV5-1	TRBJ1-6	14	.	CASSLERGNSPLHF	TGCGCCAGCAGCTTGGAAAGGGGTAATTCACCCCTCCACTTT